The clone carrying this T cell receptor (beta chain) was seen ten or more times. Its cognate antigen is unknown. Total RNA extraction was carried out from unfractionated whole blood. This entry belongs to a study of human T cells and chemical hapten exposure. Germline CDR1 reads LGHDT; CDR2 reads YNNKEL (reference sequence). The junction had 8 bases not matched to a gene; V was cut back by 4 bases and J by 4 bases. This CDR3 comprises 17 residues. Study-wide results and limits: TCRs exceeding 1 in 1000 frequency stayed unchanged with DPC sensitization.

What the library attached to individual cDNA molecules were unique molecular identifiers. In the source study's methods: Between about 23,224 and 700,000 TCRs appeared in each sample, and the median stood at roughly 95,000. TCRdb fed the reads into MiXCR, producing one record per CDR3 protein. The V and J calls follow TCRdb's processing rather than the paper's. The sample lists 100,000 to 150,000 distinct CDR3 sequences, 8.5% to 9% occurring once. The TCR originated in a human donor in good health. Some clones in this sample may be carry-over from other donors' samples. The V call is TRBV3-1, the J call TRBJ2-1; 12 bases line up with TRBD2. Sequenced sample: whole blood. The CDR3 here is CASSPRTSGELYNEQFF. CDR3 sequence (DNA): TGTGCCAGCAGCCCCCGGACTAGCGGGGAACTATACAATGAGCAGTTCTTC.